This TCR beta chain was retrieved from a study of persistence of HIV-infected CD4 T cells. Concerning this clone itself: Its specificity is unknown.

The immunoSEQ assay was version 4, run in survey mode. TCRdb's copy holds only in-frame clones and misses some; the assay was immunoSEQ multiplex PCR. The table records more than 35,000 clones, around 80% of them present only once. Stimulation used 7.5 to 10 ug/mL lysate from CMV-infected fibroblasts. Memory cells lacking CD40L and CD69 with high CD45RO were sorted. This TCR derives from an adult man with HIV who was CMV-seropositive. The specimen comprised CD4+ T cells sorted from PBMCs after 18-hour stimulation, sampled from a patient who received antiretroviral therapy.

The CDR3 DNA follows: TGTGCCAGCAGCTTAACAGGGACTGAAGCTTTCTTT. This codes for CASSLTGTEAFF. The genes are TRBV7-3 and TRBJ1-1; unclear D gene. Germline assignment: CDR1 SGHTA and CDR2 FQGTGA. The CDR3 contains 12 residues. Deletions cut 0 bases from V and 5 bases from J, with 4 bases between.